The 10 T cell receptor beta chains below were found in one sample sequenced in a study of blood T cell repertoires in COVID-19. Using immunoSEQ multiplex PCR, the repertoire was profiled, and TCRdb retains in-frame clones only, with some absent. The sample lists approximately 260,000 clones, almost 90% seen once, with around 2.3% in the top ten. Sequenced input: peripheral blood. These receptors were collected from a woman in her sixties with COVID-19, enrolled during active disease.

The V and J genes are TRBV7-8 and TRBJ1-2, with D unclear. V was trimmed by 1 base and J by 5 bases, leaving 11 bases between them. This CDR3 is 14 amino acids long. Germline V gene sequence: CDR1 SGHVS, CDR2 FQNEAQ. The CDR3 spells CASSLGQFPYGYTF. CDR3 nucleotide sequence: TGTGCCAGCAGCTTAGGGCAATTTCCGTATGGCTACACCTTC.

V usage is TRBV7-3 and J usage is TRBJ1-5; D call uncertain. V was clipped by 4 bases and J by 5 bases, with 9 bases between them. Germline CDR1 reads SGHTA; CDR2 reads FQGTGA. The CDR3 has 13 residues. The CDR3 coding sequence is TGTGCCAGCAGCTCAGACATCTATCAGCCCCAGCATTTT. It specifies CASSSDIYQPQHF.

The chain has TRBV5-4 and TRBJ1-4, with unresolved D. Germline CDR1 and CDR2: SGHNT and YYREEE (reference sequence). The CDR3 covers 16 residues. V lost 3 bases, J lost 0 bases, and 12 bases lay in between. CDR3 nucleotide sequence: TGTGCCAGCAGCTCCGTCTCCGGGGCAACTAATGAAAAACTGTTTTTT. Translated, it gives CASSSVSGATNEKLFF.

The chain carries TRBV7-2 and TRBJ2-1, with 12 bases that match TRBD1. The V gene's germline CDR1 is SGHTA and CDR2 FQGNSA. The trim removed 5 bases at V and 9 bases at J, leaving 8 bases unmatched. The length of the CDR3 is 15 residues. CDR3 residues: CASSRTGTGGGEQFF. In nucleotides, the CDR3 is TGTGCCAGCAGCCGCACCGGGACAGGGGGCGGTGAGCAGTTCTTC.

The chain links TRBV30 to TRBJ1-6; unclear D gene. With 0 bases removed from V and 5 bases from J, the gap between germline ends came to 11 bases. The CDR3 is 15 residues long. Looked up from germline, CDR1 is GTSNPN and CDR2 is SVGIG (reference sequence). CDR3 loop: CAWSVGAANNSPLHF. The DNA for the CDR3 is TGTGCCTGGAGTGTAGGAGCAGCTAATAATTCACCCCTCCACTTT.

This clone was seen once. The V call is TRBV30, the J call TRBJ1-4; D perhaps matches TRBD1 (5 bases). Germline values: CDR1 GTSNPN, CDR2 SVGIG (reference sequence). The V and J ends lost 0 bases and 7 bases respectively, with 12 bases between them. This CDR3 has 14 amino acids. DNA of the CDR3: TGTGCCTGGAGTGTGGGGGGAGGCGGTGAAAAACTGTTTTTT. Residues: CAWSVGGGGEKLFF.

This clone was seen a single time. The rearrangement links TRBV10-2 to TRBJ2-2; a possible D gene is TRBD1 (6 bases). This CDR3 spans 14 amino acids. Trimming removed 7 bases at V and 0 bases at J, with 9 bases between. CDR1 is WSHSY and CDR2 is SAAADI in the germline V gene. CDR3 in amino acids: CASTRTANTGELFF. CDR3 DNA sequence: TGCGCCAGCACCCGGACAGCGAACACCGGGGAGCTGTTTTTT.

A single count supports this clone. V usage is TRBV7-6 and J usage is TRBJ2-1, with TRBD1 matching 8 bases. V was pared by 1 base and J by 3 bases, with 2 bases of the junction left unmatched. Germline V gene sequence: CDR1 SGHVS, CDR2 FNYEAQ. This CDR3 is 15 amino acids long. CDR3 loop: CASSLETGVYNEQFF. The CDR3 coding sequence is TGTGCCAGCAGCTTAGAGACAGGGGTCTACAATGAGCAGTTCTTC.

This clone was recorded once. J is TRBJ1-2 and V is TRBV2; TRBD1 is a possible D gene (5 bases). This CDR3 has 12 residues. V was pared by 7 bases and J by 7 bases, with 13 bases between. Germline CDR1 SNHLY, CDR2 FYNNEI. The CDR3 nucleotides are TGTGCCAGCAAGCGGGACGCAGGTGGCTACACCTTC. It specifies CASKRDAGGYTF.

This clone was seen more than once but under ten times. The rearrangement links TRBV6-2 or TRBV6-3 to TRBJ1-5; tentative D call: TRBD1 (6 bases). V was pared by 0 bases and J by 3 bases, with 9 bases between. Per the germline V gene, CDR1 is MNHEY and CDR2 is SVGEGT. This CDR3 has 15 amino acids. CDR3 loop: CASSYSGGINQPQHF. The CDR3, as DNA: TGTGCCAGCAGTTACTCAGGGGGAATCAATCAGCCCCAGCATTTT.